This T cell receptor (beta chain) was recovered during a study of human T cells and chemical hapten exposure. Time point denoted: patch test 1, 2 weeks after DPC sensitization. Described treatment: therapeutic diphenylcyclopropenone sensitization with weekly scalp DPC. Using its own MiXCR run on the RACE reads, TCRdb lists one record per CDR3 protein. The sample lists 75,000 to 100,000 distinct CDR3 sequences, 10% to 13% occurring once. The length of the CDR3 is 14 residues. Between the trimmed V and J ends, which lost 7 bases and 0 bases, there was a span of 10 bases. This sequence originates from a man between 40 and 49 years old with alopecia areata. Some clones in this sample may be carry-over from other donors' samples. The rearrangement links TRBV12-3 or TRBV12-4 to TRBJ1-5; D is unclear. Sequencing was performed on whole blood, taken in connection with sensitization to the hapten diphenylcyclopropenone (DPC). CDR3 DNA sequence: TGTGCCAGCACGAGTGCAAATAGCAATCAGCCCCAGCATTTT. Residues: CASTSANSNQPQHF.